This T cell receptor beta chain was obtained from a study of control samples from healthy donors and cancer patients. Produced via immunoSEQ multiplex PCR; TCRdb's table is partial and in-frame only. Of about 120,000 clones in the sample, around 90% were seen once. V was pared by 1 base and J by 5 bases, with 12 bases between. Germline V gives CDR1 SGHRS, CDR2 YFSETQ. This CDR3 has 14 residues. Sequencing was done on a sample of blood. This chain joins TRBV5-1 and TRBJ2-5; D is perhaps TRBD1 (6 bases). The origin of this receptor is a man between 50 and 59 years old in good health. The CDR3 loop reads CASSLTGLGETQYF. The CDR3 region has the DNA TGCGCCAGCAGCTTGACAGGGTTGGGGGAGACCCAGTACTTC.